This T cell receptor (beta chain) appears in the sequencing data of a study of shared clonotypes between healthy human individuals. Study-wide results and limits: Relative to clonotypes present in all four donors, those not shared had lower generation probabilities. Compared with memory subsets, naive subsets generally had larger estimated richness.

Everyone who donated was a Caucasian adult who lived in Nashville, Tennessee. At a deep level, the assay was run. TCRdb's copy holds only in-frame clones and misses some; the assay was immunoSEQ multiplex PCR. The top ten hold approximately 0.36% of the sample, which has around 2.5 million clones, roughly 93% seen once. Germline CDR1 and CDR2: MNHEY and SMNVEV (reference sequence). The CDR3 length is 18 residues. V was pared by 4 bases and J by 4 bases, with 25 bases between. Of note for this clone: Its antigen is unknown.

This chain connects TRBV27 to TRBJ1-2, with D tentatively TRBD1 (5 bases). The sequence was obtained from a man aged 18 to 30 in good health. Some clones in this sample may be carry-over from other donors' samples. Sequenced material: naive CD4+ T cells from PBMCs. Noted subset: CD45RA+ positively selected. The CDR3 reads CASSSSGRSQGASYGYTF. For the CDR3, the DNA is TGTGCCAGCAGTTCATCAGGGAGATCCCAAGGGGCATCCTATGGCTACACCTTC.